A single sample gave rise to the 7 T cell receptor beta chains below, sequenced in a study of shared clonotypes between healthy human individuals (dated by TCRdb to 2018 to 2021). Library preparation was by the immunoSEQ multiplex PCR assay. TCRdb limited this immuneACCESS table to in-frame rearrangements with V and J called. A share of clones is missing; checked studies link under half to unresolved V genes, and the rest is unexplained. The sample profile shows about 450,000 clones; about 85% of them were found once. Together, the top ten hold about 12% of the sample. The sequenced material came from PBMCs. These receptors all stem from a woman in her thirties or forties in good health. Some clones in this sample may be carry-over from other donors' samples.

As for this clone: Just one base apart from a much larger clone, this may be a read error. Within the sample, other DNA sequences also encode this same CDR3. The chain is built from TRBV4-3 and TRBJ2-1; TRBD2 aligns across 10 bases. This CDR3 is built from 13 residues. The V and J ends lost 3 bases and 15 bases, in that order; junction bases with no gene match: 8. Per the germline V gene, CDR1 is LGHNA and CDR2 is YSLEER. The CDR3 here is CASSQGLAGAWFF. The CDR3, as DNA: TGCGCCAGCAGCCAGGGGCTAGCGGGAGCCTGGTTCTTC.

The chain is built from TRBV27 and TRBJ2-1; D may be TRBD1 (6 bases). This CDR3 spans 16 amino acids. The V gene's germline CDR1 is MNHEY and CDR2 SMNVEV (reference sequence). V gave up 6 bases and J gave up 3 bases, with 18 bases separating them. CDR3 DNA: TGTGCCAGCAGCCCACTGGGGGCAGGGGTCTACAATGAGCAGTTCTTC. Protein sequence: CASSPLGAGVYNEQFF.

This clone was counted a single time. The V gene is TRBV18, the J gene TRBJ2-1; D is unresolved. The ends were cut back, 1 base at V and 8 bases at J, with 9 bases in the middle. The CDR3 length is 13 residues. Looked up from germline, CDR1 is KGHSH and CDR2 is LQKENI. CDR3 residues: CASSPRRVDEQFF. CDR3 nucleotides: TGTGCCAGCTCACCACGACGGGTAGATGAGCAGTTCTTC.

The V call is TRBV15, the J call TRBJ2-2; unclear D gene. The CDR3 loop spans 15 amino acids. Germline V gives CDR1 LNHNV, CDR2 YYDKDF (reference sequence). V lost 0 bases to trimming and J lost 4 bases, with 9 bases between them. CDR3 nucleotides: TGTGCCACCAGCAGAGATCAGGCAGCCACCGGGGAGCTGTTTTTT. It yields the protein CATSRDQAATGELFF. The whole variable domain, remainder taken from reference TRBV15 and TRBJ2-2, is DAMVIQNPRYQVTQFGKPVTLSCSQTLNHNVMYWYQQKSSQAPKLLFHYYDKDFNNEADTPDNFQSRRPNTSFCFLDIRSPGLGDTAMYLCATSRDQAATGELFFGEGSRLTVL.

In DNA form, the CDR3 reads TGTGCCAGCAGCCGTCTAGCGGCGAACACCGGGGAGCTGTTTTTT. It is translated as CASSRLAANTGELFF. The chain couples TRBV11-2 to TRBJ2-2; 7 bases map to TRBD2. Germline V lookup: CDR1 SGHAT, CDR2 FQNNGV. Trimming took 5 bases from V and 0 from J; bases not matched to a gene: 3. There are 15 residues in the CDR3.

The chain has TRBV7-6 and TRBJ1-1; possibly TRBD1 for D (6 bases). Germline V gene data show CDR1 as SGHVS and CDR2 as FNYEAQ. V shed 3 bases and J shed 6 bases, with 11 bases lying between them. The CDR3 has 13 residues. The CDR3 protein is CASSLGGGPEAFF. DNA of the CDR3: TGTGCCAGCAGCTTGGGAGGGGGGCCTGAAGCTTTCTTT.

The chain has TRBV5-4 and TRBJ2-1, with 9 positions matching TRBD1. After removal of 4 bases from V and 6 bases from J, the junction contained 8 bases not matched to a gene. This CDR3 has 15 residues. Looked up from germline, CDR1 is SGHNT and CDR2 is YYREEE (reference sequence). The CDR3 protein is CASSPVDRGTNEQFF. The CDR3 nucleotides read TGTGCCAGCAGCCCCGTGGACAGGGGTACCAATGAGCAGTTCTTC. The variable domain in full, with the rest retrieved from reference TRBV5-4 and TRBJ2-1, is ETGVTQSPTHLIKTRGQQVTLRCSSQSGHNTVSWYQQALGQGPQFIFQYYREEENGRGNFPPRFSGLQFPNYSSELNVNALELDDSALYLCASSPVDRGTNEQFFGPGTRLTVL.